What follows is one T cell receptor beta chain and its context. Its antigen is unidentified. This record belongs to a study of response to subunit inactivated influenza vaccine. General observations from the study: Authors suggested that a seasonal influenza vaccination recruits few new T cells each time.

TCRdb processed the RT-PCR reads anew with MiXCR; each CDR3 protein has one entry. The sample carries about 780,000 distinct CDR3 sequences, roughly 20% recorded once. CDR1 and CDR2 (germline): MNHEY, SVGEGT. The CDR3 has 14 amino acids. V shed 6 bases and J shed 1 base, with 12 bases lying between them. The sequence derives from a man over 45 who received an inactivated influenza vaccine. The sample here was PBMCs from blood, taken less than 6 days after vaccination. The rearrangement uses TRBV6-2 or TRBV6-3 and TRBJ2-5; TRBD1 or TRBD2 may be the D gene (5 bases each). CDR3 protein: CASSRDLGQETQYF. The CDR3 DNA follows: TGTGCCAGCAGCCGGGACCTCGGCCAAGAGACCCAGTACTTC.